A single sample is the source of the 27 T cell receptor beta chains below, sequenced in a study of shared clonotypes between healthy human individuals. The repertoire was sequenced with immunoSEQ multiplex PCR; TCRdb's copy has only in-frame clones and lacks some. The table includes 1.5 million to 1.9 million clones, nearly 99% detected once. Sequencing input: naive CD4+ T cells sorted from blood. Subset reported: CD45RA+ positively selected. These TCRs come from a man aged 25-45 years in good health.

CDR3 bases: TGTGCCAGCAGCAGTGGCGGGAGGCCTGATACGCAGTATTTT. It specifies CASSSGGRPDTQYF. The rearrangement joins TRBV5-4 to TRBJ2-3; 8 positions agree with TRBD2. The CDR3 totals 14 residues. Trimming at V came to 4 bases and at J to 6 bases, leaving 7 bases not matched to a gene. Germline V gene lookup returns CDR1 SGHNT and CDR2 YYREEE (reference sequence).

The chain joins TRBV9 to TRBJ2-5, with a possible D match to TRBD2 (6 bases). The ends were cut back, 5 bases at V and 3 bases at J, with 11 bases in the middle. CDR1 and CDR2 from the germline V gene are SGDLS and YYNGEE. The CDR3 is 13 amino acids. This CDR3 reads CASSFGSEETQYF. CDR3 in DNA: TGTGCCAGCAGTTTCGGGAGTGAAGAGACCCAGTACTTC.

The chain's CDR3 is CASRTGGRYTGELFF. The CDR3 DNA reads TGTGCCAGTAGGACAGGGGGCCGGTACACCGGGGAGCTGTTTTTT. This chain links TRBV19 with TRBJ2-2; TRBD1 matches at 10 bases. The germline CDR1 and CDR2 sequences are LNHDA and SQIVND (reference sequence). The CDR3 contains 15 residues. The junction had 4 bases not matched to a gene; V was cut back by 6 bases and J by 3 bases.

This sequence joins TRBV7-8 and TRBJ2-7, with D possibly matching TRBD1 (6 bases). Between the trimmed V and J ends, which lost 4 bases and 1 base, there was a span of 17 bases. From germline, CDR1 is SGHVS and CDR2 FQNEAQ. This CDR3 region has 16 residues. The DNA of the CDR3 is TGTGCCAGCAGCTCCCGTGAGACAGGCGGTTCCTACGAGCAGTACTTC. Residues: CASSSRETGGSYEQYF.

The chain recombines TRBV7-9 with TRBJ2-5, with D perhaps matching TRBD2 (6 bases). CDR1 is SEHNR and CDR2 is FQNEAQ in the germline V gene (reference sequence). The CDR3 spans 14 residues. Trimming removed 3 bases at V and 2 bases at J, with 10 bases between. CDR3 amino acids: CASSLGLDQETQYF. Written as DNA, the CDR3 is TGTGCCAGCAGCTTGGGACTTGATCAAGAGACCCAGTACTTC.

This chain connects TRBV27 to TRBJ1-5; D is ambiguous. V gave up 8 bases and J gave up 6 bases, with 20 bases separating them. The CDR3 contains 15 residues. Germline CDR1 and CDR2: MNHEY and SMNVEV (reference sequence). CDR3 amino acids: CASRPFGRLSQPQHF. The DNA for the CDR3 is TGTGCCAGCCGCCCTTTCGGACGTCTTTCTCAGCCCCAGCATTTT.

The V gene is TRBV11-3, the J gene TRBJ2-5; 14 bases map to TRBD2. This CDR3 is 19 amino acids long. The germline gives CDR1 SGHNT, CDR2 YENEEA. V dropped 4 bases and J dropped 1; count of bases not matched to a gene: 11. CDR3 in DNA: TGTGCCAGCAGCTCATCTATCTGGGGGACTAGCGGGAGCCAAGAGACCCAGTACTTC. It translates to CASSSSIWGTSGSQETQYF.

The V call is TRBV7-2, the J call TRBJ2-2, with 11 bases matching TRBD2. The CDR3 contains 16 residues. Looked up from germline, CDR1 is SGHTA and CDR2 is FQGNSA. Unmatched junction bases numbered 4, after V lost 2 bases and J lost 5 bases. The CDR3 here is CASSLPSGRKTGELFF. For the CDR3, the DNA is TGTGCCAGCAGCTTACCTAGCGGGAGGAAGACCGGGGAGCTGTTTTTT.

The chain carries TRBV4-2 and TRBJ1-2; the match to TRBD1 covers 11 bases. The CDR3 covers 16 residues. Germline-derived CDR1 and CDR2 are LGHNA and YNFKEQ. After removal of 3 bases from V and 4 bases from J, the junction contained 7 bases not matched to a gene. CDR3 nucleotides: TGTGCCAGCAGCCAGGGGGGACAGGGGGGACTCTATGGCTACACCTTC. Translated, it gives CASSQGGQGGLYGYTF.

The J gene is TRBJ1-2, the V gene TRBV7-9; D gene uncertain. Germline assignment: CDR1 SEHNR and CDR2 FQNEAQ (reference sequence). Deletions cut 2 bases from V and 6 bases from J, with 16 bases between. The CDR3 sequence is 15 residues long. In DNA form, the CDR3 reads TGTGCCAGCAGCTTACAGGCTCGCCCTTTTGATGGCTACACCTTC. It yields the protein CASSLQARPFDGYTF.

The CDR3 protein is CASTKTGGVIYEQYF. The CDR3 DNA sequence: TGTGCCAGCACCAAAACGGGCGGGGTAATCTACGAGCAGTACTTC. The J gene is TRBJ2-7, the V gene TRBV6-6, with a possible D match to TRBD2 (6 bases). CDR1 and CDR2 from the germline V gene are MNHNY and SVGAGI (reference sequence). There are 15 residues in the CDR3. V lost 7 bases to trimming and J lost 3 bases, with 19 bases between them.

This clone appeared once. This chain uses TRBV7-8 with TRBJ2-7, with TRBD2 identical over 7 bases. Germline lookup yields CDR1 SGHVS and CDR2 FQNEAQ. The ends lost 1 base at V and 0 bases at J; junction bases unmatched: 6. CDR3 length: 16 residues. The CDR3 reads CASSLGSSGSSYEQYF. CDR3 DNA sequence: TGTGCCAGCAGCTTAGGGTCTAGCGGAAGCTCCTACGAGCAGTACTTC.

This chain links TRBV7-9 with TRBJ2-5, with D possibly matching TRBD2 (5 bases). Germline V gives CDR1 SEHNR, CDR2 FQNEAQ (reference sequence). The CDR3 has 14 amino acids. With 5 bases removed from V and 6 bases from J, the gap between germline ends came to 16 bases. The CDR3, as DNA: TGTGCCAGCAGCCCCGGTGGCCCCGGGAAGACCCAGTACTTC. Its protein is CASSPGGPGKTQYF. The entire variable domain, with the rest obtained from reference TRBV7-9 and TRBJ2-5, is as follows: DTGVSQNPRHKITKRGQNVTFRCDPISEHNRLYWYRQTLGQGPEFLTYFQNEAQLEKSRLLSDRFSAERPKGSFSTLEIQRTEQGDSAMYLCASSPGGPGKTQYFGPGTRLLVL.

Turning to this clone: Other DNA sequences within the sample encode an identical CDR3. This chain joins TRBV18 and TRBJ2-7; D unclear. CDR1 and CDR2 (germline): KGHSH, LQKENI. V lost 3 bases and J lost 6, with 6 bases in between. This CDR3 spans 11 amino acids. The DNA of the CDR3 is TGTGCCAGCTCACCTTCAGGCGAGCAGTACTTC. Translation gives CASSPSGEQYF.

The chain is built from TRBV5-1 and TRBJ2-1; 8 bases line up with TRBD1. The CDR3 is made up of 15 amino acids. V lost 3 bases, J lost 2 bases, and 4 bases stayed unmatched. Germline CDR1 reads SGHRS; CDR2 reads YFSETQ. The CDR3 reads CASSWGQDTYNEQFF. The CDR3 DNA reads as TGCGCCAGCAGCTGGGGACAGGACACCTACAATGAGCAGTTCTTC.

The chain recombines TRBV30 with TRBJ1-5; perhaps TRBD1 as D (5 bases). The CDR3 totals 14 residues. Germline loops: CDR1 GTSNPN, CDR2 SVGIG (reference sequence). The ends were cut back, 0 bases at V and 6 bases at J, with 12 bases in the middle. CDR3 coding DNA: TGTGCCTGGAGTGTAACCAGGGTCGGTCAGCCCCAGCATTTT. This gives the protein CAWSVTRVGQPQHF. The entire variable domain, with the rest obtained from reference TRBV30 and TRBJ1-5, is as follows: SQTIHQWPATLVQPVGSPLSLECTVEGTSNPNLYWYRQAAGRGLQLLFYSVGIGQISSEVPQNLSASRPQDRQFILSSKKLLLSDSGFYLCAWSVTRVGQPQHFGDGTRLSIL.

The rearrangement links TRBV27 to TRBJ2-1; 13 nucleotides line up with TRBD2. Germline CDR1 is MNHEY and CDR2 is SMNVEV (reference sequence). The CDR3 consists of 15 residues. V lost 5 bases to trimming and J lost 7 bases; unmatched junction nucleotides: 5. This chain's CDR3 is CASSTGTSGINEQFF. The CDR3 nucleotides read TGTGCCAGCAGTACCGGGACTAGCGGGATAAATGAGCAGTTCTTC.

V is TRBV27 and J is TRBJ2-1; tentative D call: TRBD1 (5 bases). Germline CDR1 is MNHEY and CDR2 is SMNVEV (reference sequence). V was cut by 0 bases and J by 3 bases, with 9 bases left in between. This CDR3 spans 15 amino acids. For the CDR3, the DNA is TGTGCCAGCAGTTTATCCGCAGGGATCTACAATGAGCAGTTCTTC. It encodes CASSLSAGIYNEQFF.

A single count supports this clone. J is TRBJ2-2 and V is TRBV10-3; D call uncertain. This CDR3 is 16 amino acids long. From germline, CDR1 is ENHRY and CDR2 SYGVKD. V gave up 4 bases and J gave up 0 bases, with 12 bases separating them. The chain's CDR3 is CAISGSVKANTGELFF. The CDR3 DNA sequence: TGTGCCATCAGTGGATCCGTGAAGGCGAACACCGGGGAGCTGTTTTTT.

The V call is TRBV6-5, the J call TRBJ1-1, with unresolved D. The CDR3 contains 13 residues. Germline assignment: CDR1 MNHEY and CDR2 SVGAGI. V lost 2 bases to trimming and J lost 7 bases, with 11 bases between them. CDR3 bases: TGTGCCAGCAGTTACCTGCCAGCTATTGAAGCTTTCTTT. It yields the protein CASSYLPAIEAFF.

The rearrangement links TRBV5-5 to TRBJ1-4; D is unclear. Per germline, CDR1 SGHKS and CDR2 YYEKEE (reference sequence). Trimming pared 1 base from V and 8 bases from J, leaving 12 bases between. The CDR3 totals 14 residues. CDR3 in DNA: TGTGCCAGCAGCTTGCAGCTAAGAAGCGAAAAACTGTTTTTT. Its protein is CASSLQLRSEKLFF.

The chain uses TRBV10-3 and TRBJ2-2, with 10 nucleotides matching TRBD2. V shed 1 base and J 6 bases; nucleotides not matched to a gene: 5. The CDR3 contains 16 residues. The V gene's germline CDR1 is ENHRY and CDR2 SYGVKD. DNA of the CDR3: TGTGCCATCAGTGAGTTTTCTAGCGGGAGTGCCGGGGAGCTGTTTTTT. Its protein product is CAISEFSSGSAGELFF.

This sequence joins TRBV7-2 and TRBJ1-2, with D uncertain. Trimming cost V 5 bases and J 4 bases, with 11 bases left between them. CDR3 size: 13 residues. Germline CDR1 SGHTA, CDR2 FQGNSA. CDR3 bases: TGTGCCAGCAGCCGTGCTCTGGGCTATGGCTACACCTTC. As protein: CASSRALGYGYTF.

This chain joins TRBV11-2 and TRBJ2-7; weak D call: TRBD2 (6 bases). Between the trimmed V and J ends, which lost 6 bases and 5 bases, there was a span of 11 bases. The CDR3 runs to 12 residues. The germline CDR1 and CDR2 sequences are SGHAT and FQNNGV. CDR3 in DNA: TGTGCCAGCAGTCCCGCGGGAAACGAGCAGTACTTC. Encoded protein: CASSPAGNEQYF.

This chain connects TRBV5-4 to TRBJ2-7; 9 nucleotides match TRBD2. The CDR3 is made up of 15 amino acids. V lost 5 bases to trimming and J lost 1 base; unmatched junction nucleotides: 7. Germline CDR1 SGHNT, CDR2 YYREEE (reference sequence). The CDR3 spells CASRSEGLASYEQYF. CDR3 nucleotides: TGTGCCAGCAGGTCCGAAGGACTAGCGTCCTACGAGCAGTACTTC.

The chain is built from TRBV29-1 and TRBJ2-5; D not certain. This CDR3 spans 14 amino acids. V lost 3 bases, J lost 3 bases, and 14 bases lay in between. In germline, CDR1 is SQVTM, CDR2 ANQGSEA. The CDR3 loop is CSVELVLLKETQYF. CDR3 DNA: TGCAGCGTTGAGCTCGTCCTTTTGAAAGAGACCCAGTACTTC.

The chain employs TRBV19 and TRBJ2-5; tentatively, D is TRBD1 (7 bases). Germline V lookup: CDR1 LNHDA, CDR2 SQIVND (reference sequence). CDR3 length equals 17 residues. The V gene lost 1 base and the J gene lost 11 bases, with 26 bases spanning the gap. The CDR3 region is CASSIGRRGSPQGGQYF. In nucleotides, the CDR3 is TGTGCCAGTAGTATAGGTCGGCGGGGCAGTCCCCAGGGGGGTCAGTACTTC.